Below are 12 T cell receptor beta chains sequenced from a single sample in a study of blood T cell repertoires in COVID-19. Only in-frame clones appear in the TCRdb table, and some are missing; sequencing was by immunoSEQ multiplex PCR. Among around 120,000 clones, 80% to 90% were seen once, and the ten largest hold approximately 8%. Material for sequencing was peripheral blood. These receptors were taken from a man in his 70s who had recovered from COVID-19.

This clone was picked up one time. A junction end diverges from the germline sequence, so it may reflect a read error. This rearrangement joins TRBV4-3 to TRBJ2-1; D remains ambiguous. The germline V gene has CDR1 LGHNA and CDR2 YSLEER. The CDR3 spans 14 residues. CDR3 protein: CASSQDLSENEQFF. For the CDR3, the DNA is TGCGCCAGCAGTCAAGATCTCAGCGAGAATGAGCAGTTCTTC.

The chain recombines TRBV3-1 (or the pseudogene TRBV3-2) with TRBJ2-5; D gene ambiguous. Germline assignment: CDR1 LGHDT and CDR2 YNNKEL (reference sequence). The CDR3 is made up of 15 amino acids. Trimming took 0 bases from V and 1 from J, leaving 9 bases between them. CDR3 coding DNA: TGTGCCAGCAGCCAAGATTGGCCAGGCCAAGAGACCCAGTACTTC. This translates into CASSQDWPGQETQYF.

V gene TRBV5-1 combines with J gene TRBJ2-7; 13 nucleotides line up with TRBD2. Germline V gives CDR1 SGHRS, CDR2 YFSETQ. V lost 5 bases and J lost 4; bases outside the gene matches: 3. The CDR3 loop spans 14 amino acids. The CDR3 bases are TGCGCCAGCAGTCGGACTAGCGGGAGATACGAGCAGTACTTC. It specifies CASSRTSGRYEQYF.

This clone has just a few counts. The V and J genes are TRBV19 and TRBJ1-2; D is undetermined. The germline CDR1 and CDR2 sequences are LNHDA and SQIVND (reference sequence). V was trimmed by 5 bases and J by 8 bases, leaving 6 bases between them. This CDR3 region has 10 residues. In DNA form, the CDR3 reads TGTGCCAGTAGTTCCCGGGGCTACACCTTC. This translates into CASSSRGYTF.

The rearrangement joins TRBV5-1 to TRBJ2-7; 8 nucleotides agree with TRBD1. This CDR3 comprises 15 residues. Germline V gene lookup returns CDR1 SGHRS and CDR2 YFSETQ. J was trimmed by 5 bases and V by 0 bases; bases with no gene match: 7. CDR3 sequence reads: CASSLAGDRGHEQYF. In DNA, the CDR3 is TGCGCCAGCAGCTTGGCCGGTGACAGGGGCCACGAGCAGTACTTC.

The rearrangement uses TRBV2 and TRBJ1-2; 8 bases match TRBD1. The length of the CDR3 is 15 residues. The germline V gene encodes CDR1 SNHLY and CDR2 FYNNEI. The V gene end was trimmed by 6 bases and the J gene end by 5 bases; junction bases not matched to a gene: 11. CDR3 in amino acids: CASSPDRDFLYGYTF. In nucleotides, the CDR3 is TGTGCCAGCAGCCCGGACAGGGATTTTTTATATGGCTACACCTTC.

The CDR3 sequence: CASTLMGQRSQPQHF. DNA for the CDR3: TGTGCCAGCACCCTAATGGGACAGAGGAGTCAGCCCCAGCATTTT. This chain connects TRBV28 to TRBJ1-5, with 7 bases fitting TRBD1. Losses at the gene ends were 7 bases for V and 6 bases for J; bases not matched to a gene: 12. The CDR3 consists of 15 residues. Germline values: CDR1 MDHEN, CDR2 SYDVKM.

V and J are TRBV2 and TRBJ2-5, with TRBD2 matching over 9 bases. Germline values: CDR1 SNHLY, CDR2 FYNNEI. J was trimmed by 5 bases and V by 2 bases; bases with no gene match: 12. The CDR3 totals 17 residues. The CDR3 loop reads CASSEPVRSGRRETQYF. The CDR3 nucleotides are TGTGCCAGCAGTGAACCTGTCCGAAGCGGGAGGCGGGAGACCCAGTACTTC. Variable domain in full (rest from reference TRBV2 and TRBJ2-5): EPEVTQTPSHQVTQMGQEVILRCVPISNHLYFYWYRQILGQKVEFLVSFYNNEISEKSEIFDDQFSVERPDGSNFTLKIRSTKLEDSAMYFCASSEPVRSGRRETQYFGPGTRLLVL.

The chain couples TRBV5-1 to TRBJ2-1; 12 bases agree with TRBD1. The V segment lost 0 bases and the J segment 10 bases; nucleotides outside the gene matches: 8. Germline CDR1 and CDR2: SGHRS and YFSETQ. This CDR3 contains 16 residues. For the CDR3, the DNA is TGCGCCAGCAGCTTGGAGGGACAGGGGGCGCAGGGGGAGCAGTTCTTC. Its translation is CASSLEGQGAQGEQFF.

V and J are TRBV5-5 and TRBJ2-5; maybe TRBD2 (7 bases). The CDR3 is 15 amino acids. CDR1 and CDR2 (germline): SGHKS, YYEKEE (reference sequence). V was clipped by 4 bases and J by 2 bases, with 15 bases between them. The DNA of the CDR3 is TGTGCCAGCAGCCAGGGGACTATAGAACAAGAGACCCAGTACTTC. This codes for CASSQGTIEQETQYF.

The chain has TRBV3-1 (or the pseudogene TRBV3-2) and TRBJ1-6, with no clear D. The V gene's germline CDR1 is LGHDT and CDR2 YNNKEL (reference sequence). The CDR3 spans 17 residues. The germline V and J ends were trimmed by 0 bases and 0 bases, with 9 bases remaining between them. The CDR3 DNA follows: TGTGCCAGCAGCCAAGATCTACGGAGCTCCTATAATTCACCCCTCCACTTT. Translation: CASSQDLRSSYNSPLHF.

The CDR3 loop reads CASSSPGQGNSNQPQHF. In DNA form, the CDR3 reads TGTGCCAGTAGTAGCCCGGGACAGGGTAATAGCAATCAGCCCCAGCATTTT. The V and J genes are TRBV19 and TRBJ1-5, with 9 bases lining up with TRBD1. With 4 bases clipped from V and 0 bases from J, the junction kept 7 bases outside the gene matches. Germline values: CDR1 LNHDA, CDR2 SQIVND (reference sequence). The CDR3 is made up of 17 amino acids.